These T cell receptor beta chains were read from a single sample in a study of early stage breast cancer tumors. The table came from immunoSEQ multiplex PCR; TCRdb's copy has only in-frame clones and leaves some out. The sample consists of tens of thousands of clones, approximately 78% of them appearing once. The sequenced material came from blood. Source of these receptors: a person in their fifties or sixties with breast cancer. Each CDR3 is given with its conserved first and last residue. D genes are given only for firm matches. Expanded clones are given a class, and other clones once, few, many or no size at all.

j_call: TRBJ2-3
clone_size: NA
v_call: TRBV7-2
d_call: TRBD1
cdr3_nt: TGTGCCAGCAGCCAATCAAGGACAGGGGGAAGAGATACGCAGTATTTT
cdr3_aa: CASSQSRTGGRDTQYF

j_call: TRBJ1-1
clone_size: once
v_call: TRBV6-1
d_call: TRBD1
cdr3_nt: TGTGCCAGCAAGAGGACAGGCGAGAACACTGAAGCTTTCTTT
cdr3_aa: CASKRTGENTEAFF

j_call: TRBJ2-1
clone_size: NA
v_call: TRBV5-1
d_call: TRBD1
cdr3_nt: TGCGCCAGCAGCTCCGGGTCCGGGACAGTTTACAATGAGCAGTTCTTC
cdr3_aa: CASSSGSGTVYNEQFF

j_call: TRBJ2-3
clone_size: NA
v_call: TRBV9
d_call: TRBD2
cdr3_nt: TGTGCCAGCAGCTCCAAGCGGGGGGGCACAGATACGCAGTATTTT
cdr3_aa: CASSSKRGGTDTQYF

j_call: TRBJ1-2
clone_size: NA
v_call: TRBV5-5
d_call: TRBD1
cdr3_nt: TGTGCCAGCAGCTACCGGCAGGGGGCCTATGGCTACACCTTC
cdr3_aa: CASSYRQGAYGYTF

j_call: TRBJ2-6
clone_size: NA
v_call: TRBV6-5
d_call: NA
cdr3_nt: TGTGCCAGCAGTTACTTCCGGGGTGGGGCCAACGTCCTGACTTTC
cdr3_aa: CASSYFRGGANVLTF

j_call: TRBJ2-3
clone_size: NA
v_call: TRBV13
d_call: TRBD2
cdr3_nt: TGTGCCAGCAGCTCCCTCCTACTACTAGCGGGGGATACGCAGTATTTT
cdr3_aa: CASSSLLLLAGDTQYF

j_call: TRBJ2-1
clone_size: NA
v_call: TRBV6-5
d_call: NA
cdr3_nt: TGTGCCAGCAGAGATAGGCGGGACGGGGAGCAGTTCTTC
cdr3_aa: CASRDRRDGEQFF

j_call: TRBJ1-3
clone_size: NA
v_call: TRBV6-6
d_call: NA
cdr3_nt: TGTGCCAGCCAGAACAGGTTTCGCTCTGGAAACACCATATATTTT
cdr3_aa: CASQNRFRSGNTIYF

j_call: TRBJ2-4
clone_size: NA
v_call: TRBV11-2
d_call: TRBD1
cdr3_nt: TGTGCCAGCAGCCTCGGGACAGGTGCTCATCAGTACTTC
cdr3_aa: CASSLGTGAHQYF

j_call: TRBJ2-5
clone_size: once
v_call: TRBV5-4
d_call: TRBD2
cdr3_nt: TGTGCCAGCAGCAGAACTAGCGGGGGGGAAGAGACCCAGTACTTC
cdr3_aa: CASSRTSGGEETQYF

j_call: TRBJ1-5
clone_size: NA
v_call: TRBV5-4
d_call: TRBD1
cdr3_nt: TGTGCCAGCAGCTTGGCTCAGGGGGCGGGAGGCAATCAGCCCCAGCATTTT
cdr3_aa: CASSLAQGAGGNQPQHF

j_call: TRBJ2-2
clone_size: NA
v_call: TRBV4-1
d_call: NA
cdr3_nt: TGCGCCAGCAGCCAAGATCAGCGGAGGGGGCGAAGCACCGGGGAGCTGTTTTTT
cdr3_aa: CASSQDQRRGRSTGELFF

j_call: TRBJ1-1
clone_size: NA
v_call: TRBV19
d_call: TRBD1
cdr3_nt: TGTGCCAGTAGTAGGGACAGGGGAAACACTGAAGCTTTCTTT
cdr3_aa: CASSRDRGNTEAFF

j_call: TRBJ2-7
clone_size: once
v_call: TRBV10-3
d_call: TRBD2
cdr3_nt: TGTGCCATCAGAAGTGGGGCTAGCGGAACCTACGAGCAGTACTTC
cdr3_aa: CAIRSGASGTYEQYF

j_call: TRBJ1-4
clone_size: once
v_call: TRBV7-9
d_call: TRBD1
cdr3_nt: TGTGCCAGCAGCTTAAGTGCCGGGACAGGGGTTGAAAAACTGTTTTTT
cdr3_aa: CASSLSAGTGVEKLFF

j_call: TRBJ2-1
clone_size: NA
v_call: TRBV9
d_call: NA
cdr3_nt: TGTGCCAGCAGCGTGGGCAAATACAATGAGCAGTTCTTC
cdr3_aa: CASSVGKYNEQFF

j_call: TRBJ2-3
clone_size: NA
v_call: TRBV5-1
d_call: TRBD2
cdr3_nt: TGCGCCAGCAGCACGTCCCGGGGGGGAGAAACGCAGTATTTT
cdr3_aa: CASSTSRGGETQYF

j_call: TRBJ2-5
clone_size: NA
v_call: TRBV11-3
d_call: TRBD2
cdr3_nt: TGTGCCAGCGGATCAACTAGCGACCAAGAGACCCAGTACTTC
cdr3_aa: CASGSTSDQETQYF

j_call: TRBJ2-5
clone_size: NA
v_call: TRBV7-2
d_call: NA
cdr3_nt: TGTGCCAGCAGCTTAGGGGGCAGCGGGGAGACCCAGTACTTC
cdr3_aa: CASSLGGSGETQYF

j_call: TRBJ2-7
clone_size: few
v_call: TRBV2
d_call: NA
cdr3_nt: TGTGCCAGCAGACTACTACTGAGGGAGCAGTACTTC
cdr3_aa: CASRLLLREQYF

j_call: TRBJ2-2
clone_size: NA
v_call: TRBV5-1
d_call: TRBD2
cdr3_nt: TGCGCCAGCAGCTTGGCTAGCGGGTATGCCGGGGAGCTGTTTTTT
cdr3_aa: CASSLASGYAGELFF

j_call: TRBJ2-1
clone_size: NA
v_call: TRBV19
d_call: NA
cdr3_nt: TGTGCCAGTAGTATAGGGGGGGAGCCCTACAATGAGCAGTTCTTC
cdr3_aa: CASSIGGEPYNEQFF

j_call: TRBJ2-1
clone_size: NA
v_call: TRBV7-2
d_call: NA
cdr3_nt: TGTGCCAGCAGCTTAGTGGCGGGCCCCAATGAGCAGTTCTTC
cdr3_aa: CASSLVAGPNEQFF

j_call: TRBJ1-2
clone_size: NA
v_call: TRBV5-6
d_call: NA
cdr3_nt: TGTGCCAGCAGCCCCAGACAGGTAGCGTATGGCTACACCTTC
cdr3_aa: CASSPRQVAYGYTF

j_call: TRBJ2-1
clone_size: NA
v_call: TRBV4-1
d_call: NA
cdr3_nt: TGCGCCAGCAGCCAGATCCTAGGGGGTAGCTCCTACAATGAGCAGTTCTTC
cdr3_aa: CASSQILGGSSYNEQFF

j_call: TRBJ1-4
clone_size: NA
v_call: TRBV7-9
d_call: TRBD1
cdr3_nt: TGTGCCAGCAGCTCACAGAACAGGGGAAGGACTAATGAAAAACTGTTTTTT
cdr3_aa: CASSSQNRGRTNEKLFF

j_call: TRBJ1-1
clone_size: few
v_call: TRBV5-1
d_call: NA
cdr3_nt: TGCGCCAGCAGCGCCGAGGGTGAGGCTTTCTTT
cdr3_aa: CASSAEGEAFF

j_call: TRBJ2-1
clone_size: NA
v_call: TRBV7-2
d_call: TRBD2
cdr3_nt: TGTGCCAGCAGCCCGAGCGGGGGGGCATGGGATGAGCAGTTCTTC
cdr3_aa: CASSPSGGAWDEQFF

j_call: TRBJ2-3
clone_size: NA
v_call: TRBV4-3
d_call: NA
cdr3_nt: TGCGCCAGCAGCCAAGAAGTGGATAGCGGCACAGATACGCAGTATTTT
cdr3_aa: CASSQEVDSGTDTQYF

j_call: TRBJ1-4
clone_size: few
v_call: TRBV18
d_call: NA
cdr3_nt: TGTGCCAGCGCACCCCCGGCAACTAATGAAAAACTGTTTTTT
cdr3_aa: CASAPPATNEKLFF

j_call: TRBJ2-7
clone_size: NA
v_call: TRBV18
d_call: TRBD1
cdr3_nt: TGTGCCAGCTCACCGACAGGGGCCTACGAGCAGTACTTC
cdr3_aa: CASSPTGAYEQYF

j_call: TRBJ1-5
clone_size: NA
v_call: TRBV9
d_call: NA
cdr3_nt: TGTGCCAGCAGCCAACAGGCGAATCAGCCCCAGCATTTT
cdr3_aa: CASSQQANQPQHF

j_call: TRBJ2-5
clone_size: NA
v_call: TRBV7-2
d_call: NA
cdr3_nt: TGTGCCAGCATCGACGGGCGGGGTCAGGAGACCCAGTACTTC
cdr3_aa: CASIDGRGQETQYF

j_call: TRBJ2-5
clone_size: once
v_call: TRBV7-7
d_call: NA
cdr3_nt: TGTGCTAGCAGCTTATCAGGGACTTTAGAGGAGACCCAGTACTTC
cdr3_aa: CASSLSGTLEETQYF

j_call: TRBJ1-1
clone_size: few
v_call: TRBV5-1
d_call: NA
cdr3_nt: TGCGCCAGCAGCTCAGACAGGTCGACTGAAGCTTTCTTT
cdr3_aa: CASSSDRSTEAFF